A selection of T cell receptor beta chains follows, all from one sample in a study of CD8 T cells in ankylosing spondylitis. MiXCR was run by TCRdb on the 5' RACE reads, yielding one entry per CDR3 protein. The sample records 300,000 to 400,000 distinct CDR3 sequences, about 20% being singletons. Sequencing input: blood, either unsorted or a sorted T cell fraction (not recorded which). These receptors were obtained from a male donor with ankylosing spondylitis or in good health (not recorded which). Each CDR3 is given with its conserved first and last residue. Fields, in order: D gene, CDR3 length, J gene, clone size, V gene, CDR3 DNA, CDR3 protein. D genes are given only for firm matches. Rows give clone size only sometimes, using once, few, many, or a class for an expanded clone.

TRBD1,15,TRBJ2-7,-,TRBV30,TGTGCCTGGAGTGTGGGGACAGGGGGGTCCTACGAGCAGTACTTC,CAWSVGTGGSYEQYF
-,14,TRBJ2-2,-,TRBV12-3/TRBV12-4,TGTGCCATTGGCGGGGCCTCGAGCACCGGGGAGCTGTTTTTT,CAIGGASSTGELFF
-,13,TRBJ2-2,-,TRBV5-1,TGCGCCAGCAGACAGGGCTACACCGGGGAGCTGTTTTTT,CASRQGYTGELFF
TRBD2,17,TRBJ2-3,few,TRBV12-3/TRBV12-4,TGTGCCAGCAGTACTCTCGGGGGGGCTCATCGCACAGATACGCAGTATTTT,CASSTLGGAHRTDTQYF
-,17,TRBJ2-5,-,TRBV12-3/TRBV12-4,TGTGCCAGCAGCCCCCCCACGTTTGCCTCCGAGAAAGAGACCCAGTACTTC,CASSPPTFASEKETQYF
TRBD2,13,TRBJ2-1,-,TRBV2,TGTGCCAGAGGGGGACTAGTGAACAATGAGCAGTTCTTC,CARGGLVNNEQFF
-,14,TRBJ1-1,few,TRBV6-1,TGTGCCAGCGGGGGGCAGGGGTTAAGGGCTGAAGCTTTCTTT,CASGGQGLRAEAFF
-,12,TRBJ2-1,few,TRBV27,TGTGCCAGCACGGGCTTAAGCGATGAGCAGTTCTTC,CASTGLSDEQFF
-,12,TRBJ2-5,few,TRBV12-3/TRBV12-4,TGTGCCAGCAGTTTATTTGGGGAGACCCAGTACTTC,CASSLFGETQYF
TRBD1,14,TRBJ2-1,-,TRBV12-3/TRBV12-4,TGTGCCAGCAGGACGGGACAGGGGGCGAATGAGCAGTTCTTC,CASRTGQGANEQFF
-,14,TRBJ2-7,-,TRBV6-1,TGTGCCAGCAGTGAAGTGGGGGGAACCGTCGAGCAGTACTTC,CASSEVGGTVEQYF
-,15,TRBJ2-1,-,TRBV2,TGTGCCAGCAGTGGGGTACAGGACTCCTACAATGAGCAGTTCTTC,CASSGVQDSYNEQFF
-,16,TRBJ2-3,-,TRBV7-7,TGTGCCAGCAGCCTGGGGGGCGATACGCACACAGATACGCAGTATTTT,CASSLGGDTHTDTQYF
-,14,TRBJ2-3,-,TRBV12-3/TRBV12-4,TGTGCCAGCAGTCCGGGCCTTCCTGGCGATACGCAGTATTTT,CASSPGLPGDTQYF
-,15,TRBJ2-4,-,TRBV6-1,TGTGCCAGCAGTCTTGGAATTGGGGCCAAAAACATTCAGTACTTC,CASSLGIGAKNIQYF
TRBD2,14,TRBJ2-5,-,TRBV29-1,TGCAGCGCAGACCTAGCGGGGGGGCCGGAGACCCAGTACTTC,CSADLAGGPETQYF
-,14,TRBJ2-1,-,TRBV11-2,TGTGCCAGCAGCCCACGCCCCCCCGGGTATGAGCAGTTCTTC,CASSPRPPGYEQFF